The rows below give T cell receptor beta chains drawn from one sample of a study of T cell repertoires in aging, cancer and after chemotherapy. TCRdb independently ran MiXCR on the multiplex PCR reads; one entry per CDR3 protein. The sample comprises 8,000 to 9,000 distinct CDR3 sequences, under 50% of which are singletons, and about 12% rests with the top ten. The specimen was blood. The origin of the receptors is a human donor with a solid tumor. The CDR3 runs from the conserved cysteine through the conserved F or W. The order of the fields is J gene, V gene, CDR3 protein.

J: TRBJ2-5; V: TRBV11-3; CDR3: CASSPDSQTQYF
J: TRBJ2-7; V: TRBV19; CDR3: CASSPRREGNKQYF
J: TRBJ2-7; V: TRBV18; CDR3: CASSPGTGVGEQYF
J: TRBJ2-5; V: TRBV12-3/TRBV12-4; CDR3: CASSLDSGRALETQYF
J: TRBJ2-1; V: TRBV27; CDR3: CASSLWTGGVVEQFF
J: TRBJ2-2; V: TRBV11-3; CDR3: CASSLLRTGELFF
J: TRBJ2-3; V: TRBV30; CDR3: CAWTLLQGRQYF
J: TRBJ2-7; V: TRBV29-1; CDR3: CSVLSGGYEQYF
J: TRBJ2-7; V: TRBV6-5; CDR3: CASSNAGSSYEQYF
J: TRBJ2-7; V: TRBV6-5; CDR3: CASSGTGVSHEQYF
J: TRBJ2-7; V: TRBV6-5; CDR3: CASSKGHFSSYEQYF
J: TRBJ1-3; V: TRBV19; CDR3: CASSIEGPRHLSGNTIYF
J: TRBJ2-6; V: TRBV11-3; CDR3: CASSLMTGSGANVLTF
J: TRBJ2-1; V: TRBV12-3/TRBV12-4; CDR3: CASSKREGRYEQFF
J: TRBJ1-1; V: TRBV6-1; CDR3: CASSRDSFSLNTEAFF
J: TRBJ2-3; V: TRBV19; CDR3: CASSVESARGTQYF
J: TRBJ2-3; V: TRBV6-5; CDR3: CASSPSGGSADTQYF
J: TRBJ1-2; V: TRBV19; CDR3: CASSIVAGNYGYTF
J: TRBJ1-2; V: TRBV7-2; CDR3: CASSPTGGEGYTF
J: TRBJ1-2; V: TRBV6-1; CDR3: CATRTPDRDYGYTF
J: TRBJ2-7; V: TRBV12-3/TRBV12-4; CDR3: CASSREDHGIYEQYF
J: TRBJ2-7; V: TRBV27; CDR3: CASSEGYEQYF
J: TRBJ2-2; V: TRBV19; CDR3: CASSISPNTGELFF
J: TRBJ2-7; V: TRBV10-3; CDR3: CAISLSGGASTHEQYF
J: TRBJ1-6; V: TRBV19; CDR3: CASSIGTGTNSPLHF
J: TRBJ2-6; V: TRBV12-3/TRBV12-4; CDR3: CASTESSGANVLTF
J: TRBJ2-7; V: TRBV5-6; CDR3: CASSLYYSGEDEQYF
J: TRBJ1-5; V: TRBV12-3/TRBV12-4; CDR3: CASSLDFTSNQPQHF
J: TRBJ2-7; V: TRBV27; CDR3: CASRTAANEQYF
J: TRBJ2-2; V: TRBV12-3/TRBV12-4; CDR3: CASSLSGELFF
J: TRBJ2-3; V: TRBV19; CDR3: CASSTIHGPDTQYF
J: TRBJ2-2; V: TRBV12-3/TRBV12-4; CDR3: CASSRSGGAIGELFF
J: TRBJ2-6; V: TRBV6-1; CDR3: CASSEWDSSGANVLTF
J: TRBJ2-2; V: TRBV12-3/TRBV12-4; CDR3: CASSPRLAGGSTGELFF
J: TRBJ1-5; V: TRBV19; CDR3: CASLPGGIANQPQHF
J: TRBJ2-5; V: TRBV15; CDR3: CATSSPVEGQRETQYF
J: TRBJ2-5; V: TRBV12-3/TRBV12-4; CDR3: CASSLSVVGTQYF
J: TRBJ1-1; V: TRBV6-1; CDR3: CASSEGPDNTEAFF
J: TRBJ2-2; V: TRBV14; CDR3: CASSQPGRIAGELFF
J: TRBJ2-2; V: TRBV19; CDR3: CASRRGQGVTGELFF
J: TRBJ2-1; V: TRBV11-3; CDR3: CASSSDEQFF
J: TRBJ1-5; V: TRBV19; CDR3: CASSTVAGDGQPQHF
J: TRBJ2-3; V: TRBV19; CDR3: CASNEMGTSGLTDTQYF
J: TRBJ1-1; V: TRBV7-2; CDR3: CASSLGRATEAFF
J: TRBJ2-3; V: TRBV6-5; CDR3: CASSRSGTDTQYF
J: TRBJ2-2; V: TRBV21-1; CDR3: CASSYPASSCGELFF
J: TRBJ1-6; V: TRBV6-5; CDR3: CASSSRLGYGETLHF
J: TRBJ2-2; V: TRBV11-3; CDR3: CASSPPPTSIWRLGTGELFF
J: TRBJ2-1; V: TRBV12-3/TRBV12-4; CDR3: CASSATSGGASYNGQFF
J: TRBJ1-6; V: TRBV11-3; CDR3: CASSPQGGTALNSPLHF
J: TRBJ2-7; V: TRBV19; CDR3: CASSIKGASEQYF
J: TRBJ1-1; V: TRBV10-3; CDR3: CAISEPQLNTEAFF
J: TRBJ2-7; V: TRBV29-1; CDR3: CSGGGGRGGRTTSYEQYF
J: TRBJ2-1; V: TRBV24-1; CDR3: CATSDPFGTSGGPDEQFF
J: TRBJ1-2; V: TRBV11-3; CDR3: CASSLDGNTNYGYTF
J: .; V: TRBV6-5; CDR3: CASLSGPFEQYF
J: TRBJ2-3; V: TRBV20-1; CDR3: CSAGKGRGLVATDTQYF
J: TRBJ1-1; V: TRBV6-2/TRBV6-3; CDR3: CASSYSQGATEAFF
J: TRBJ1-2; V: TRBV5-5; CDR3: CASSKTPTNYGYTF